This note documents a single TCR beta chain sequence. As yet, its antigen is unknown. This sample is part of a study of CXCR3-negative and CXCR3-positive naive CD8 T cells. Germline loops: CDR1 WNHNN, CDR2 SYGVQD (reference sequence). The CDR3 totals 13 residues. Whole-study results and caveats: Surface CD5 was comparable between naive subsets; TCR strength was inferred from TRB CDR3 properties. TRB CDR3s of CXCR3-positive naive cells were more hydrophobic than those of CXCR3-negative naive cells. Both naive subsets, CXCR3-negative and CXCR3-positive, displayed similar TRBV-TRBJ usage, unlike memory cells. Naive subsets were similarly diverse, while memory CD8+ repertoires were much less diverse.

Sorts performed in triplicate captured 300,000 cells each from every CD8+ T cell subset. In preparing the TRB cDNA libraries, 5' RACE with UMI labels was used. TCRdb reprocessed the 5' RACE reads, with one entry per CDR3 protein and no DNA. The sample totals some 140,000 distinct CDR3 sequences. The sequence was obtained from a human donor in good health. Some clones in this sample may be carry-over from other donors' samples. This chain connects TRBV10-1 to TRBJ2-2; there is no DNA to check the TCRdb D call of TRBD1. Sequenced sample: naive CXCR3+ CD8+ T cells from blood. The subset is: CD45RO-CCR7+CD27+CD95- naive CD8+ T cells expressing CXCR3 (TNR3+). This chain's CDR3 is CASSEPQGGELFF.